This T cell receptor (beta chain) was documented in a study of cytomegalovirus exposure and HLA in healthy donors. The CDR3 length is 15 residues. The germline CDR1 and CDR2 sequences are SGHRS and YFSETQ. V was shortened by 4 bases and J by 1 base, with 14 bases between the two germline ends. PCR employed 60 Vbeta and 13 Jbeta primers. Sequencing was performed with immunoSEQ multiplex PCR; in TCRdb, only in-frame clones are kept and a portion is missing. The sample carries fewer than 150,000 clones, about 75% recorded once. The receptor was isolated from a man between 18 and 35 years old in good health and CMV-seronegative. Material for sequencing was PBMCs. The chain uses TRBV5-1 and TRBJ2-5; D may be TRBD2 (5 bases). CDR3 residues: CASSQDSQVQETQYF. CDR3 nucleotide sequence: TGCGCCAGCAGCCAGGACTCCCAAGTCCAAGAGACCCAGTACTTC.